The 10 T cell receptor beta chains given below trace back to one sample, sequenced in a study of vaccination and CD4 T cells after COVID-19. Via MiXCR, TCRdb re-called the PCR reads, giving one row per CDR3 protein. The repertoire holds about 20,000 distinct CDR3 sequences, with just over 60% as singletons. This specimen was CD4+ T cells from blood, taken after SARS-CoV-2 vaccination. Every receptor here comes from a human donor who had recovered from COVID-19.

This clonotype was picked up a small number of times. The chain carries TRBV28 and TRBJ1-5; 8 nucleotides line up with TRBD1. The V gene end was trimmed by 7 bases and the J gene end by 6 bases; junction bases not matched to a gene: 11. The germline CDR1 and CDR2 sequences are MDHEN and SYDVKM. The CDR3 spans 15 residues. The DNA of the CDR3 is TGTGCCAGCATCTCGACAGGGGTAGTGGGTCAGCCCCAGCATTTT. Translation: CASISTGVVGQPQHF. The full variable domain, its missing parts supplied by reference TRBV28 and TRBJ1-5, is DVKVTQSSRYLVKRTGEKVFLECVQDMDHENMFWYRQDPGLGLRLIYFSYDVKMKEKGDIPEGYSVSREKKERFSLILESASTNQTSMYLCASISTGVVGQPQHFGDGTRLSIL.

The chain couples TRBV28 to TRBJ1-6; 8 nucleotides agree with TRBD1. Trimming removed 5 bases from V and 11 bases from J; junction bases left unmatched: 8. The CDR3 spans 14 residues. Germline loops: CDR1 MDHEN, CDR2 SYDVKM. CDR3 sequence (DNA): TGTGCCAGCAGTCCTGGACAGGGAGGGACACCCCTCCACTTT. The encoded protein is CASSPGQGGTPLHF.

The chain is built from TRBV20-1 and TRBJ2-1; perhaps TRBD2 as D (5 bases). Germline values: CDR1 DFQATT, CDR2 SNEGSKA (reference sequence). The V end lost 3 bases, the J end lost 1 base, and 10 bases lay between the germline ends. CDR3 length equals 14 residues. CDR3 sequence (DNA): TGCAGTGCTAGCAGTTGGAGGTCCTACAATGAGCAGTTCTTC. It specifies CSASSWRSYNEQFF.

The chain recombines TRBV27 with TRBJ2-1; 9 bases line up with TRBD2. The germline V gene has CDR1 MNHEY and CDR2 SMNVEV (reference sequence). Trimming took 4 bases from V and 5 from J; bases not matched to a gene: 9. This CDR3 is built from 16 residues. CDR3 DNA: TGTGCCAGCAGTTCGGCGAGGACTAGCGCACACAATGAGCAGTTCTTC. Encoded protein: CASSSARTSAHNEQFF.

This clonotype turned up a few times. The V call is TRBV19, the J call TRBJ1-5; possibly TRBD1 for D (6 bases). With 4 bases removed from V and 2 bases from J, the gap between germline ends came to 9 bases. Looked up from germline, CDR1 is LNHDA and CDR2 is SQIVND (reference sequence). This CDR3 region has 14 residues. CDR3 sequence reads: CASSKNRGNQPQHF. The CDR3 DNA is TGTGCCAGTAGTAAAAACAGGGGCAATCAGCCCCAGCATTTT.

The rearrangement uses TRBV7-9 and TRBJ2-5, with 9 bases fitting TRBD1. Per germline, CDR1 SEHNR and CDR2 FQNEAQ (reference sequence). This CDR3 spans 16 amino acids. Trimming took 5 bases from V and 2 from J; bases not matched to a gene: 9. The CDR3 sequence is CASSPRRGQGQETQYF. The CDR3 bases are TGTGCCAGCAGCCCTCGCCGCGGACAGGGGCAAGAGACCCAGTACTTC.

CDR3 nucleotide sequence: TGTGCCAGTAGTATGAGGGGGACCGAGACCCAGTACTTC. Amino acid sequence: CASSMRGTETQYF. The genes are TRBV19 and TRBJ2-5; a possible D gene is TRBD1 (6 bases). V was shortened by 3 bases and J by 5 bases, with 10 bases between the two germline ends. This CDR3 has 13 residues. The germline V gene has CDR1 LNHDA and CDR2 SQIVND (reference sequence).

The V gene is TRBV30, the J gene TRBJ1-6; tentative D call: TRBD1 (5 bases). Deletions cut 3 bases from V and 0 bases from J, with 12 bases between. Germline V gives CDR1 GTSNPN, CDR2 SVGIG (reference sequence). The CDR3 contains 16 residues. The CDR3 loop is CAWRGPRSSYNSPLHF. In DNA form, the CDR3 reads TGTGCCTGGAGGGGGCCGAGGAGCTCCTATAATTCACCCCTCCACTTT.

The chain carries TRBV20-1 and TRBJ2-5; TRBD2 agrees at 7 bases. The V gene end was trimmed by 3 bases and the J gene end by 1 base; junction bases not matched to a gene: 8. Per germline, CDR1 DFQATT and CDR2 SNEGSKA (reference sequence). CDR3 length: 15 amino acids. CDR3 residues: CSARAVGTTQETQYF. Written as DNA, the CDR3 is TGCAGTGCTAGGGCGGTCGGGACTACCCAAGAGACCCAGTACTTC.

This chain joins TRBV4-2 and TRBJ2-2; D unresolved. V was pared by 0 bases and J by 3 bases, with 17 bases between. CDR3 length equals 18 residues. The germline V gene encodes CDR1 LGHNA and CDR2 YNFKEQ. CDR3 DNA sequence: TGTGCCAGCAGCCAAGATCCGGTTAGGATGAGATACACCGGGGAGCTGTTTTTT. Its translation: CASSQDPVRMRYTGELFF.